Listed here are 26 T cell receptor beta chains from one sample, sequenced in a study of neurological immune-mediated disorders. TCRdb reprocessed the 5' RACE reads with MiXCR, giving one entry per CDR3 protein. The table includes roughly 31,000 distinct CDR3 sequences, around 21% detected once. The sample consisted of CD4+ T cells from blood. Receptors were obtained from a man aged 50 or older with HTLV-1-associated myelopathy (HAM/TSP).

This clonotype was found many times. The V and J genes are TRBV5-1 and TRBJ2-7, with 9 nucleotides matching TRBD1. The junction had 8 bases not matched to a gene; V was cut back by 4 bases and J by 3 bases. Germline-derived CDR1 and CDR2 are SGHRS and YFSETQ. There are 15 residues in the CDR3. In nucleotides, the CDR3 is TGCGCCAGCAGCCCGGGCGGGACAGGGTTCTACGAGCAGTACTTC. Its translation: CASSPGGTGFYEQYF.

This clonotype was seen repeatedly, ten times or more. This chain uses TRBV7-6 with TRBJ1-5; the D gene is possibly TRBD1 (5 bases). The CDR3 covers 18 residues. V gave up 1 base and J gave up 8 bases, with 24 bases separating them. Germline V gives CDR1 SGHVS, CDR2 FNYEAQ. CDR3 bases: TGTGCCAGCAGCTTAGAGGGAGGGGCCGTTGGCGTTCGGAAGCCCCAGCATTTT. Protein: CASSLEGGAVGVRKPQHF.

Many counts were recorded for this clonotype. The CDR3 protein is CSAPGTGYGEAFF. DNA for the CDR3: TGCAGTGCTCCCGGGACAGGGTACGGTGAAGCTTTCTTT. V and J are TRBV20-1 and TRBJ1-1; 9 bases align to TRBD1. This CDR3 contains 13 residues. The V gene's germline CDR1 is DFQATT and CDR2 SNEGSKA (reference sequence). V lost 5 bases, J lost 7 bases, and 8 bases stayed unmatched.

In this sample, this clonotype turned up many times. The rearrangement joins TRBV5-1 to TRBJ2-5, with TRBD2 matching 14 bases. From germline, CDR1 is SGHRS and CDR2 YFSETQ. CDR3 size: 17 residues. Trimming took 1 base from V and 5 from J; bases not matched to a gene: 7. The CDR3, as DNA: TGCGCCAGCAGCTTGTCCGGGACTAGCGGGGGTCGGGAGACCCAGTACTTC. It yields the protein CASSLSGTSGGRETQYF.

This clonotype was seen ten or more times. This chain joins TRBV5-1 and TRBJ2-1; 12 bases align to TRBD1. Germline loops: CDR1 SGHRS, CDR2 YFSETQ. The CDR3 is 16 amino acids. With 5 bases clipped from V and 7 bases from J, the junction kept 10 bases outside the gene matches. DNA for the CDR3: TGCGCCAGCAGTTCTACCGGGACAGGGGGCGGAAATGAGCAGTTCTTC. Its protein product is CASSSTGTGGGNEQFF. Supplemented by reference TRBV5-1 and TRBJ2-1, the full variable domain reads KAGVTQTPRYLIKTRGQQVTLSCSPISGHRSVSWYQQTPGQGLQFLFEYFSETQRNKGNFPGRFSGRQFSNSRSEMNVSTLELGDSALYLCASSSTGTGGGNEQFFGPGTRLTVL.

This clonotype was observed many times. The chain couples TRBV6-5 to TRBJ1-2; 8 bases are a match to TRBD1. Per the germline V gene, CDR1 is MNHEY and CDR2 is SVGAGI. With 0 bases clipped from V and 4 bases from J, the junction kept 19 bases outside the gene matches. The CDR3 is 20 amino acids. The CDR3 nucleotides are TGTGCCAGCAGTTACTCTTCCCCGAATTTTCAGGGGGCTGGAGCCTATGGCTACACCTTC. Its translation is CASSYSSPNFQGAGAYGYTF.

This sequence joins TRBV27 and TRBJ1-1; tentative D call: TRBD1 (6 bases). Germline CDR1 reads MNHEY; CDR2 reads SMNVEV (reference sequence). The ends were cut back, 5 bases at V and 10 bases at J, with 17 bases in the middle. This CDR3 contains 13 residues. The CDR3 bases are TGTGCCAGCAGTCCCCAGACGACAGGTTCAGCTTTCTTT. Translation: CASSPQTTGSAFF.

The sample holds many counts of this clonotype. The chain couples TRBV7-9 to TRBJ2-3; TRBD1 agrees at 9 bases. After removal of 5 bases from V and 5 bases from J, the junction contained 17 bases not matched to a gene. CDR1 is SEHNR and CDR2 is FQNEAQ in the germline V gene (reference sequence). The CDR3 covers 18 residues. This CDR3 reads CASSPGMTGGVRRDTQYF. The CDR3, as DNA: TGTGCCAGCAGCCCGGGGATGACAGGGGGAGTACGAAGAGATACGCAGTATTTT.

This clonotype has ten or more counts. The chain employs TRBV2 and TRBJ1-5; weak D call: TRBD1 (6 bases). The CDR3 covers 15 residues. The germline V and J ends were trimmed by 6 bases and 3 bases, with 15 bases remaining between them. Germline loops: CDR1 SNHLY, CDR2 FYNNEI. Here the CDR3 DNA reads TGTGCCAGCAGCCCACAGGGAGGTGTCAATCAGCCCCAGCATTTT. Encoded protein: CASSPQGGVNQPQHF.

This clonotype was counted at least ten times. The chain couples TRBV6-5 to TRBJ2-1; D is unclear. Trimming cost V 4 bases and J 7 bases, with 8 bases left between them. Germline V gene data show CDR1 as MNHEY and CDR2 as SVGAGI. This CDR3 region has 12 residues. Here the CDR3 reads CASSFLGNEQFF. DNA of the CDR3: TGTGCCAGCAGTTTCCTGGGGAATGAGCAGTTCTTC.

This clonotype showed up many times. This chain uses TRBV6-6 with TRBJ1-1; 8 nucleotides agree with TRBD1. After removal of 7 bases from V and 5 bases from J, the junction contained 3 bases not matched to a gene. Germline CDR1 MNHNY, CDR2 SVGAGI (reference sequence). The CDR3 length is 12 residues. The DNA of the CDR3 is TGTGCCAGCACCCGGACAGGGACTGAAGCTTTCTTT. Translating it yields CASTRTGTEAFF.

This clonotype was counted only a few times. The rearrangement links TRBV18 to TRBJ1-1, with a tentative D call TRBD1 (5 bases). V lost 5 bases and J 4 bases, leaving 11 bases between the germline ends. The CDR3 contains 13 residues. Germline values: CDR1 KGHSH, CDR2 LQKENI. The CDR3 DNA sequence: TGTGCCAGCTCAGCGGGGGTTGGCACTGAAGCTTTCTTT. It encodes CASSAGVGTEAFF.

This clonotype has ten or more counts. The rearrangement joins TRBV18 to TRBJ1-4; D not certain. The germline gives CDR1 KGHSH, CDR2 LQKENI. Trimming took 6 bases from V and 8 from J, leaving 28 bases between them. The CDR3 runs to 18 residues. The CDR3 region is CASSPSLLSGDWEEKLFF. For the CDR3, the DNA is TGTGCCAGCTCCCCATCCCTCCTCAGCGGCGATTGGGAAGAAAAACTGTTTTTT.

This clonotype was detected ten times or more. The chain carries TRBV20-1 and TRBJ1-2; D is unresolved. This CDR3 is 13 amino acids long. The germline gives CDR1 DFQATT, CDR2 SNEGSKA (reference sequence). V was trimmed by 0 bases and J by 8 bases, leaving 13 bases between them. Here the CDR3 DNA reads TGCAGTGCTAGAGATGAAATACCAGTAGGCTACACCTTC. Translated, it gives CSARDEIPVGYTF.

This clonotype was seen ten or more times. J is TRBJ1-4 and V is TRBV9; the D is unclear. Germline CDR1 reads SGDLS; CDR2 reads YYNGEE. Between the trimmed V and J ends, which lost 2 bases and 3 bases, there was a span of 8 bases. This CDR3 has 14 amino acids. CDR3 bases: TGTGCCAGCAGCGTGGGAGTGGCTAATGAAAAACTGTTTTTT. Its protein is CASSVGVANEKLFF.

The CDR3 loop is CASSPRGSSYEQYF. CDR3 bases: TGTGCCAGCAGCCCCCGGGGGAGCTCCTACGAGCAGTACTTC. The genes are TRBV7-9 and TRBJ2-7, with a weak D call TRBD2 (6 bases). V was clipped by 5 bases and J by 0 bases, with 11 bases between them. The CDR3 is 14 residues long. In germline, CDR1 is SEHNR, CDR2 FQNEAQ (reference sequence).

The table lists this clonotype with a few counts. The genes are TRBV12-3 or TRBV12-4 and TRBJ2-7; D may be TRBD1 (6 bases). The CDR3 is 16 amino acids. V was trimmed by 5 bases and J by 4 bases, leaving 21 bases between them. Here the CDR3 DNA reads TGTGCCAGCAGTCCCCCGGGACACCGCATCGATTACGAGCAGTACTTC. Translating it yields CASSPPGHRIDYEQYF.

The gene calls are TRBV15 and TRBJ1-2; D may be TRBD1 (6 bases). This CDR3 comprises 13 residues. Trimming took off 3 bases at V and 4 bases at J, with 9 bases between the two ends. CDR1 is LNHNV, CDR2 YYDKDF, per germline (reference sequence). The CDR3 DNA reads TGTGCCACCAGCAGTGGGGGCAGCTATGGCTACACCTTC. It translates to CATSSGGSYGYTF.

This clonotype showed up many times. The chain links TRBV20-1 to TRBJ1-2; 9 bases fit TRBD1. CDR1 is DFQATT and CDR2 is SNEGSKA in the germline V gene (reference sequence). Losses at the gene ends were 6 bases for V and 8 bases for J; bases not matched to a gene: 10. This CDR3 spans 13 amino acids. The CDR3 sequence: CSAGADRGSGYTF. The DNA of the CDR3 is TGCAGTGCAGGCGCCGACAGGGGGAGCGGCTACACCTTC.

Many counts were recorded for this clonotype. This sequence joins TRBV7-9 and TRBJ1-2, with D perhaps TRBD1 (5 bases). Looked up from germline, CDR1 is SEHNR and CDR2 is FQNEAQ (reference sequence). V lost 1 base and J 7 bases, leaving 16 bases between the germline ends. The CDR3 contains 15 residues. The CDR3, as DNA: TGTGCCAGCAGCTTAGTAAGGGGTGGGCCCGGTGGCTACACCTTC. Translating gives CASSLVRGGPGGYTF.

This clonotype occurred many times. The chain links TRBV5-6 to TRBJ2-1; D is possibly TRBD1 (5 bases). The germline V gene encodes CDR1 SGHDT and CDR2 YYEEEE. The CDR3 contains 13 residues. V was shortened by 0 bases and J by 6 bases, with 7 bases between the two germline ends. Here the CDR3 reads CASSLVQGNEQFF. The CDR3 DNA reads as TGTGCCAGCAGCTTGGTTCAGGGCAATGAGCAGTTCTTC.

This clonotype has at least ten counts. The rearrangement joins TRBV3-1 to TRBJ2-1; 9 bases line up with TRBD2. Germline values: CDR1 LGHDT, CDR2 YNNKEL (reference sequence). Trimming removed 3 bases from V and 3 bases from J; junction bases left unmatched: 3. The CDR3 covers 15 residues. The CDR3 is CASSQGLALYNEQFF. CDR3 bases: TGTGCCAGCAGCCAGGGACTAGCTCTCTACAATGAGCAGTTCTTC.

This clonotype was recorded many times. The CDR3 nucleotides are TGTGCCAGCAGCCTCGGGACCCACTCTGGAAACACCATATATTTT. Amino acid sequence: CASSLGTHSGNTIYF. The chain links TRBV3-1 to TRBJ1-3, with D perhaps TRBD1 (5 bases). The CDR3 length is 15 residues. V lost 4 bases, J lost 0 bases, and 10 bases lay in between. Germline V gene lookup returns CDR1 LGHDT and CDR2 YNNKEL (reference sequence). Full variable domain (missing parts from reference TRBV3-1 and TRBJ1-3): DTAVSQTPKYLVTQMGNDKSIKCEQNLGHDTMYWYKQDSKKFLKIMFSYNNKELIINETVPNRFSPKSPDKAHLNLHINSLELGDSAVYFCASSLGTHSGNTIYFGEGSWLTVV.

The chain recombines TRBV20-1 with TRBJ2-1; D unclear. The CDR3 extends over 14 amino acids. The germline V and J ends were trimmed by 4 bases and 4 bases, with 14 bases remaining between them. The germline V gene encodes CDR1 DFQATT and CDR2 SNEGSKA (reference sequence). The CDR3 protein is CSAIYRVLYNEQFF. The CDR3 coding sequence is TGCAGTGCTATATACCGTGTACTATACAATGAGCAGTTCTTC.

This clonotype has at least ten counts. Here the CDR3 DNA reads TGTGCCAGCAGTTTGGGACAGGGGCGAACTGAAGCTTTCTTT. It encodes CASSLGQGRTEAFF. The chain couples TRBV12-3 or TRBV12-4 to TRBJ1-1, with 10 bases that match TRBD1. The junction had 3 bases not matched to a gene; V was cut back by 3 bases and J by 5 bases. The CDR3 extends over 14 amino acids.

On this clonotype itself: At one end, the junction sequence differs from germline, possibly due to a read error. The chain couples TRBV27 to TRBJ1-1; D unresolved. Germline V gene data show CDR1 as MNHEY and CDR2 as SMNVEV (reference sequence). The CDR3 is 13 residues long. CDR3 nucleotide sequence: TGTTCCAGCAGAAAAGGCCCGAACTCTGAAGCTTTCTTT. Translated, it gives CSSRKGPNSEAFF.